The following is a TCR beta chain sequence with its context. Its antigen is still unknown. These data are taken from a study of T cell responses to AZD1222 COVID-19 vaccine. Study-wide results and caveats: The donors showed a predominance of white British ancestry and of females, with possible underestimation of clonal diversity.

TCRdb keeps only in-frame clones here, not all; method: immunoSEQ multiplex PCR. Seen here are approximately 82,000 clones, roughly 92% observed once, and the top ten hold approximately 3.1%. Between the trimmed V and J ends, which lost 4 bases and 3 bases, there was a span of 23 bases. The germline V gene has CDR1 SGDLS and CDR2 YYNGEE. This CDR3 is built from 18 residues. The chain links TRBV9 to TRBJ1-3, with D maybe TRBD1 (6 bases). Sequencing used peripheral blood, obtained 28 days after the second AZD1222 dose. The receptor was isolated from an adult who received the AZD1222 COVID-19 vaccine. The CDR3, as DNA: TGTGCCAGCAGCAATCCCTTTCAACAGGGAAGACGTGGAAACACCATATATTTT. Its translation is CASSNPFQQGRRGNTIYF.